This TCR beta chain came from a study of PD-1 blockade in classical Hodgkin lymphoma. Study summary: Every 2 weeks, patients got 3 mg/kg intravenous nivolumab. Study findings and constraints: Patients newly diagnosed and complete responders had comparable baseline diversity.

Brentuximab vedotin exposure varied among the patients, all of whom had relapsed after autologous stem cell transplantation. The CDR3 consists of 14 residues. V shed 1 base and J shed 6 bases, with 10 bases lying between them. Germline V lookup: CDR1 SGHNT, CDR2 YENEEA. Sequencing used immunoSEQ multiplex PCR; TCRdb keeps in-frame clones, though not all of them. Among tens of thousands of clones listed, 82% were seen once. On this clone itself: Its antigen is unidentified.

The chain has TRBV11-3 and TRBJ2-1, with unresolved D. This clonotype originated in a human donor with classical Hodgkin lymphoma. Sequencing used peripheral blood mononuclear cells (PBMCs), obtained before the second cycle of nivolumab. Here the CDR3 reads CASSLVASGNEQFF. CDR3 DNA: TGTGCCAGCAGCTTAGTGGCGAGTGGCAATGAGCAGTTCTTC.